This T cell receptor (beta chain) was sequenced during a study of graft-versus-host responses after intestinal transplantation. For the study at large: As for transplant type, recipients had multivisceral, liver-intestinal, or isolated intestinal grafts.

Profiled with immunoSEQ multiplex PCR; TCRdb holds only in-frame clones, not every one. The sample contains 120,000 or so clones, around 93% of which appear only once. Study-wide findings and caveats: Among recipient marrow samples, GvH clones were found; some appeared first in ileum or blood.

As regards this clone: As yet, its antigen is unknown.

This sequence originates from a human donor who received an intestinal transplant. The sequencing used unstimulated CD8+ T cells sorted from spleen or lymph node cells, collected before intestinal transplant.

The CDR3 loop reads CASSVQGAGVNTEAFF. The CDR3 nucleotides read TGTGCCAGCAGTGTACAGGGTGCTGGAGTGAACACTGAAGCTTTCTTT. J is TRBJ1-1 and V is TRBV28; tentative D call: TRBD1 (6 bases). The CDR3 covers 16 residues. Trimming removed 5 bases from V and 0 bases from J, with 16 bases in between. CDR1 and CDR2 from the germline V gene are MDHEN and SYDVKM.